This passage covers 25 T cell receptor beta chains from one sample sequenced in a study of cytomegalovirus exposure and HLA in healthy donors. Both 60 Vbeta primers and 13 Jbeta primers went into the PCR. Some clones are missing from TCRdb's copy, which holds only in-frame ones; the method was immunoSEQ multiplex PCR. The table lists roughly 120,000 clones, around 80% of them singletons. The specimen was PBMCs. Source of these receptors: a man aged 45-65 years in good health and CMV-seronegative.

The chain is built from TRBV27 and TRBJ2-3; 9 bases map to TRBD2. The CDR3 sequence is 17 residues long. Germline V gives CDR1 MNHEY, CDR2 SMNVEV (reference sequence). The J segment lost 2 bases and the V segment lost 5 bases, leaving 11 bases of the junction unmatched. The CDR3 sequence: CASSRLSAGGPTDTQYF. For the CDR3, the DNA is TGTGCCAGCAGTAGACTCTCAGCGGGGGGACCCACAGATACGCAGTATTTT.

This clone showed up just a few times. The DNA for the CDR3 is TGCAGCGGGGGACAGGCCGCCTACGAGCAGTACTTC. Translating it yields CSGGQAAYEQYF. V is TRBV29-1 and J is TRBJ2-5; TRBD1 matches at 8 bases. Near its end, the DNA agrees better with TRBJ2-7, so the J call may be wrong. CDR3 length equals 12 residues. Per germline, CDR1 SQVTM and CDR2 ANQGSEA.

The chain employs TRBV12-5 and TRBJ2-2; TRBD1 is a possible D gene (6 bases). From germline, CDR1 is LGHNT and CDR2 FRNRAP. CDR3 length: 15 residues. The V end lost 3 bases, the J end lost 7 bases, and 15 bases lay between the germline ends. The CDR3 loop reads CASGFETGMSGELFF. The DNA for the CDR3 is TGTGCTAGTGGTTTTGAAACAGGGATGAGCGGGGAGCTGTTTTTT.

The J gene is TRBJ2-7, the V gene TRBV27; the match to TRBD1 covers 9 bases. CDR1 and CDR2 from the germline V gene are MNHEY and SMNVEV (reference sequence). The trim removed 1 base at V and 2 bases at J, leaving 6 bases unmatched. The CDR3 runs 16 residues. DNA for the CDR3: TGTGCCAGCAGTTTATTCGGGACAGGGTCCCCCTACGAGCAGTACTTC. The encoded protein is CASSLFGTGSPYEQYF.

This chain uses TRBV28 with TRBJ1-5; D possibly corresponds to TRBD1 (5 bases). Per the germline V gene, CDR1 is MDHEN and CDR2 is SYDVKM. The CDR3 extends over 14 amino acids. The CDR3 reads CAARSGGGNQPQHF. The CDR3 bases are TGTGCAGCACGGTCCGGAGGGGGCAATCAGCCCCAGCATTTT.

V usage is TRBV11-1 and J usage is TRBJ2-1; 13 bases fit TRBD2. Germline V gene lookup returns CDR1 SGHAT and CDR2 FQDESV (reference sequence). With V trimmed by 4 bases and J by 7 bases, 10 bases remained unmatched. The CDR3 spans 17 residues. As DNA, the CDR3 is TGTGCCAGCAGCTGGGGACTAGCGGGATCATCGTTTAATGAGCAGTTCTTC. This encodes CASSWGLAGSSFNEQFF.

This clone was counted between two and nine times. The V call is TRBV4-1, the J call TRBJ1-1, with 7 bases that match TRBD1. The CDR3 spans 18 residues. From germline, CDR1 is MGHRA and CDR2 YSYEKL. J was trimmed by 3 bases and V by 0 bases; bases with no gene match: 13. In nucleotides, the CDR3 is TGCGCCAGCAGCCAAGATCCGGTGAGACAGGGTTTGCACACTGAAGCTTTCTTT. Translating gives CASSQDPVRQGLHTEAFF.

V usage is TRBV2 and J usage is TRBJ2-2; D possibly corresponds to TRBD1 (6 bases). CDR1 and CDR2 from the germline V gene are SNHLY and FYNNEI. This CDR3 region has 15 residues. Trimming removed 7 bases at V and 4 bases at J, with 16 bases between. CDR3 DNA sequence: TGTGCCAGCACTGCTGATCTCAGGGGCACCGGGGAGCTGTTTTTT. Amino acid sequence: CASTADLRGTGELFF.

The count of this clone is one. The CDR3 region is CASRRTGGFNYGYTF. In nucleotides, the CDR3 is TGTGCCAGCAGACGGACAGGGGGCTTTAACTATGGCTACACCTTC. The gene calls are TRBV5-4 and TRBJ1-2; 11 nucleotides line up with TRBD1. The CDR3 sequence is 15 residues long. V lost 5 bases, J lost 1 base, and 4 bases stayed unmatched. CDR1 is SGHNT, CDR2 YYREEE, per germline (reference sequence).

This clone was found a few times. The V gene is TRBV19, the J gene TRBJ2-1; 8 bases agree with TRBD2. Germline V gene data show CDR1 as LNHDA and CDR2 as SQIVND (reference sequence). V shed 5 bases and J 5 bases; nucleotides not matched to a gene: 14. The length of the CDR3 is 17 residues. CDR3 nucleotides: TGTGCCAGTAGTGCTGGGGTCGGACTAGCTCAGGACAATGAGCAGTTCTTC. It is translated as CASSAGVGLAQDNEQFF.

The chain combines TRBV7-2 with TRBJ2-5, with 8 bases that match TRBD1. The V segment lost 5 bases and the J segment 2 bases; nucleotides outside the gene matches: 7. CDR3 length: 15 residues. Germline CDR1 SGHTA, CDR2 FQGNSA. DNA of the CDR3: TGTGCCAGCAGCCCGACCGGACAGGGACAAGAGACCCAGTACTTC. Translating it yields CASSPTGQGQETQYF.

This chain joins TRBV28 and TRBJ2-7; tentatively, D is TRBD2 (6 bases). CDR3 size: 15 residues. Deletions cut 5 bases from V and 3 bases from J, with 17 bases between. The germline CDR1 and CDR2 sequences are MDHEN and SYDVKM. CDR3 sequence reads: CASSPKAGPIYEQYF. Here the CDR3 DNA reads TGTGCCAGCAGTCCTAAGGCGGGACCCATCTACGAGCAGTACTTC.

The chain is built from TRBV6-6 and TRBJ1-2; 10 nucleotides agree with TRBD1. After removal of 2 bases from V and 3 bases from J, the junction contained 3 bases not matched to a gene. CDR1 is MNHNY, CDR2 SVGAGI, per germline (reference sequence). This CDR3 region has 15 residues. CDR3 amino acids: CASSYAGTGDYGYTF. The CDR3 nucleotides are TGTGCCAGCAGTTACGCCGGGACAGGGGACTATGGCTACACCTTC.

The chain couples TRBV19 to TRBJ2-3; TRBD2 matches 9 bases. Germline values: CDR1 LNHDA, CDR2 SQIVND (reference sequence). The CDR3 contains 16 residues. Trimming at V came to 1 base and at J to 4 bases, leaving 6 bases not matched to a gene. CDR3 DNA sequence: TGTGCCAGTAGTATAGCGGGGGGACTAGCCCCAGATACGCAGTATTTT. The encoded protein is CASSIAGGLAPDTQYF.

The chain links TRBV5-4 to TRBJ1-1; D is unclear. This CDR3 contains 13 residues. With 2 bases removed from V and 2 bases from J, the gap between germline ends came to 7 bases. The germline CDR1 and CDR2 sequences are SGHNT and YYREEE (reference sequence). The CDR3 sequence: CASSLTANTEAFF. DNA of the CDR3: TGTGCCAGCAGCTTAACAGCAAACACTGAAGCTTTCTTT.

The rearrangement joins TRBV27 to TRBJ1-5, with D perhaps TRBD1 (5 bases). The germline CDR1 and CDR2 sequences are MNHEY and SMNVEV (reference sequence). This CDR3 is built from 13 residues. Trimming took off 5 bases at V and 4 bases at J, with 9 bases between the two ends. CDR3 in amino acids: CASSRAGNQPQHF. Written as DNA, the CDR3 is TGTGCCAGCAGTAGGGCAGGGAATCAGCCCCAGCATTTT.

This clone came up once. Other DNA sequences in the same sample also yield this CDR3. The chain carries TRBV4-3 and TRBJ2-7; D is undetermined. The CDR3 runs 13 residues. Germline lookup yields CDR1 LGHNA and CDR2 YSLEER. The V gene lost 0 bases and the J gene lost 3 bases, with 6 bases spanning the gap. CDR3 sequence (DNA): TGCGCCAGCAGCCAAGATAGAAGCTACGAGCAGTACTTC. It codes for CASSQDRSYEQYF.

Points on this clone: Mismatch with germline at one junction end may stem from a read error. The CDR3 protein is CASSLKGSTSGRYSYNKQFF. For the CDR3, the DNA is TGTGCCAGCAGCTTAAAAGGATCGACTAGCGGGAGGTACTCCTACAATAAGCAGTTCTTC. The rearrangement joins TRBV13 to TRBJ2-1; 13 bases are shared with TRBD2. The CDR3 length is 20 residues. CDR1 PRHDT and CDR2 FYEKMQ come from the germline V gene (reference sequence).

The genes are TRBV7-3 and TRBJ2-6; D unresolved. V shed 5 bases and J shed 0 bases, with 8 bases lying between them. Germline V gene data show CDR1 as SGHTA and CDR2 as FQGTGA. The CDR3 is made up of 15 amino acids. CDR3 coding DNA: TGTGCCAGCAGCCCCACTATCTCTGGGGCCAACGTCCTGACTTTC. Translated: CASSPTISGANVLTF.

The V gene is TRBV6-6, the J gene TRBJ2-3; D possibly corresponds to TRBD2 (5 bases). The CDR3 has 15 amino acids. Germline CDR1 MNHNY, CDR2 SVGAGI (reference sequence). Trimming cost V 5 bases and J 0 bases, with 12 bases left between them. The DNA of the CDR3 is TGTGCCAGCAGTACTCAGAGGGCTAGCACAGATACGCAGTATTTT. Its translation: CASSTQRASTDTQYF.

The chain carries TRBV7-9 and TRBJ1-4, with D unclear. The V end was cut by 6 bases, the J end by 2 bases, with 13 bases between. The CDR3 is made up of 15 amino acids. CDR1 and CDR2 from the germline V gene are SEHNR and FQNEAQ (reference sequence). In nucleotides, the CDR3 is TGTGCCAGCAGTTTCCCGGTGGTGACTAATGAAAAACTGTTTTTT. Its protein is CASSFPVVTNEKLFF.

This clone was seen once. In DNA, the CDR3 is TGTGCCAGCAGCTTAGCGGGCCGGTCGAATGGCTACACCTTC. Protein product: CASSLAGRSNGYTF. The chain has TRBV7-8 and TRBJ1-2; D gene unclear. CDR1 and CDR2 from the germline V gene are SGHVS and FQNEAQ. This CDR3 region has 14 residues. V gave up 0 bases and J gave up 6 bases, with 11 bases separating them. Supplemented by reference TRBV7-8 and TRBJ1-2, the full variable domain reads GAGVSQSPRYKVAKRGQDVALRCDPISGHVSLFWYQQALGQGPEFLTYFQNEAQLDKSGLPSDRFFAERPEGSVSTLKIQRTQQEDSAVYLCASSLAGRSNGYTFGSGTRLTVV.

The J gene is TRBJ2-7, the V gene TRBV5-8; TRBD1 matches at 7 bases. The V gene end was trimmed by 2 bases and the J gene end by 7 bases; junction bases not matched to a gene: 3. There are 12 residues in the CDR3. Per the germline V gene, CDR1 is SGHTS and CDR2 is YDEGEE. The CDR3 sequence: CASSLIQGEQYF. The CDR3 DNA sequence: TGTGCCAGCAGCTTAATACAGGGGGAGCAGTACTTC.

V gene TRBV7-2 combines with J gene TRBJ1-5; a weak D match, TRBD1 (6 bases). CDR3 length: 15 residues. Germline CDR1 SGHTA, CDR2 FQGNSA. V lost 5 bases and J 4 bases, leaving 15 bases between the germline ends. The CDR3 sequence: CASSVSGGHNQPQHF. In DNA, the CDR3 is TGTGCCAGCAGCGTCTCCGGGGGGCATAATCAGCCCCAGCATTTT.

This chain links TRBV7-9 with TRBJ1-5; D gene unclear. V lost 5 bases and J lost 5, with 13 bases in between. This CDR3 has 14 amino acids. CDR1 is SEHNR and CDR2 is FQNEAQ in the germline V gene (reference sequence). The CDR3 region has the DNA TGTGCCAGCAGCGCCGGTGAGGGATATCAGCCCCAGCATTTT. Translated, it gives CASSAGEGYQPQHF.